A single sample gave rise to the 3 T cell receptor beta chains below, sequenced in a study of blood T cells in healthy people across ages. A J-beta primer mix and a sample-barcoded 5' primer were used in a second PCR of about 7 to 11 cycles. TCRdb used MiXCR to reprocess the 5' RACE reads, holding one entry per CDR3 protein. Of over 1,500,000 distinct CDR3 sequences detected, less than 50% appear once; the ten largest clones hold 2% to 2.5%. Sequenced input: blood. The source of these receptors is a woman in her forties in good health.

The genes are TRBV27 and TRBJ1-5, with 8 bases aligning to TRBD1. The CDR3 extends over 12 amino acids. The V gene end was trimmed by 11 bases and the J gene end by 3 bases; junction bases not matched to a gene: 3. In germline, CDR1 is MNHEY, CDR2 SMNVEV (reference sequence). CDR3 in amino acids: CAGTGYNQPQHF. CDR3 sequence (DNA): TGTGCCGGGACAGGCTACAATCAGCCCCAGCATTTT.

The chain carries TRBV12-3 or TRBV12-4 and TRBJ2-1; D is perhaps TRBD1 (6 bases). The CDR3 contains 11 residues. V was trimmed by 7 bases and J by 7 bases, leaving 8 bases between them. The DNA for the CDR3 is TGTGCCAGCATAAGGGGGAATGAGCAGTTCTTC. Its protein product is CASIRGNEQFF.

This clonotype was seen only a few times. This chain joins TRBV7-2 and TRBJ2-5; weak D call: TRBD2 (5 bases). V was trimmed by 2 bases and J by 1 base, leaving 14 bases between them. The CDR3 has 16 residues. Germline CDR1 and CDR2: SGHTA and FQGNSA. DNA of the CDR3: TGTGCCAGCAGCTTATACCAGAGGGCGGCCCAAGAGACCCAGTACTTC. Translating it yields CASSLYQRAAQETQYF.